The 4 T cell receptor beta chains below come from one sample, sequenced in a study of immune evolution from preneoplasia to lung adenocarcinoma. Clones were sequenced by immunoSEQ multiplex PCR, and TCRdb holds only the in-frame ones, with some missing. The sample shows thousands of clones, around 75% of them seen only once. Sequenced input: FFPE invasive lung adenocarcinoma tissue. The receptors were gathered from a person in their sixties with lung adenocarcinoma.

This clone occurred once. The chain combines TRBV27 with TRBJ2-1, with 8 bases matching TRBD1. V trimming: 5 bases; J trimming: 4 bases; junction bases outside the gene matches: 4. Germline V gene lookup returns CDR1 MNHEY and CDR2 SMNVEV (reference sequence). The CDR3 runs to 14 residues. The CDR3 spells CASSPDRAYNEQFF. In DNA form, the CDR3 reads TGTGCCAGCAGTCCGGACAGGGCTTACAATGAGCAGTTCTTC.

The gene calls are TRBV7-9 and TRBJ2-1, with 11 bases identical to TRBD1. The V gene's germline CDR1 is SEHNR and CDR2 FQNEAQ (reference sequence). CDR3 length: 16 residues. The trim removed 5 bases at V and 2 bases at J, leaving 5 bases unmatched. CDR3 protein: CASSRRTGGTYNEQFF. CDR3 bases: TGTGCCAGCAGCCGTAGGACAGGGGGCACCTACAATGAGCAGTTCTTC. Full variable domain (missing parts from reference TRBV7-9 and TRBJ2-1): DTGVSQNPRHKITKRGQNVTFRCDPISEHNRLYWYRQTLGQGPEFLTYFQNEAQLEKSRLLSDRFSAERPKGSFSTLEIQRTEQGDSAMYLCASSRRTGGTYNEQFFGPGTRLTVL.

The V call is TRBV28, the J call TRBJ1-5; D gene ambiguous. This CDR3 has 11 amino acids. Germline values: CDR1 MDHEN, CDR2 SYDVKM. The CDR3 bases are TGTGAGATATGGGAAAATCAGCCCCAGCATTTT. Translating it yields CEIWENQPQHF. Drawing the rest from reference TRBV28 and TRBJ1-5, the complete variable domain is DVKVTQSSRYLVKRTGEKVFLECVQDMDHENMFWYRQDPGLGLRLIYFSYDVKMKEKGDIPEGYSVSREKKERFSLILESASTNQTSMYLCEIWENQPQHFGDGTRLSIL.

This chain uses TRBV30 with TRBJ2-2; 10 bases line up with TRBD2. The CDR3 spans 13 residues. Germline V gene data show CDR1 as GTSNPN and CDR2 as SVGIG (reference sequence). J gave up 7 bases and V 8 bases, and 7 bases lay outside the gene matches. This chain's CDR3 is CAQPAGGIGELFF. The CDR3 DNA sequence: TGTGCCCAACCAGCGGGAGGGATCGGGGAGCTGTTTTTT.